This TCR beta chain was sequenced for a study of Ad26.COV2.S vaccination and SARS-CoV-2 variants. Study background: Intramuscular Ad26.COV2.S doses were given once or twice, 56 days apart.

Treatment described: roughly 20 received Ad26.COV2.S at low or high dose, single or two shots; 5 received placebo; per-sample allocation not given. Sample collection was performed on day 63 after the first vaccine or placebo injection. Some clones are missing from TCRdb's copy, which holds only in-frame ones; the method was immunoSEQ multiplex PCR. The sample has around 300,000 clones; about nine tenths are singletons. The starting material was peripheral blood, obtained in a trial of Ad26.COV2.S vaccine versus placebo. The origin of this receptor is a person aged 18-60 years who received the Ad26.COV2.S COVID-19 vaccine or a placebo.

The CDR3 DNA follows: TGTGCCAGCAGCTTAGCTACGACACTGAACTCCTACGAGCAGTACTTC. Its protein is CASSLATTLNSYEQYF. The J gene is TRBJ2-7, the V gene TRBV7-2; D gene ambiguous. Trimming removed 0 bases at V and 0 bases at J, with 12 bases between. The CDR3 extends over 16 amino acids. Germline values: CDR1 SGHTA, CDR2 FQGNSA.